A selection of T cell receptor beta chains follows, all from one sample in a study of CD8 T cells in Susac syndrome. TCRdb re-called the immunoSEQ multiplex PCR reads through MiXCR, storing one row per CDR3 protein. The table records 160,000 or so distinct CDR3 sequences, approximately 93% of them present only once. Sequences were obtained from CD4+ T cells from PBMCs. The receptors were sampled from a human donor with multiple sclerosis. CDR3s include the opening cysteine and the closing phenylalanine or tryptophan. D genes are given only for firm matches. Rows may omit the clone size; those that give it use once, few, many or a size class.

>TRBV14|-|-|TRBJ2-5
CASSQEPRRGETQYF
TGTGCCAGCAGCCAAGAGCCCCGGCGGGGAGAGACCCAGTACTTC
>TRBV27|-|-|TRBJ2-7
CASSLSANPYEQYF
TGTGCCAGCAGTTTATCTGCGAATCCCTACGAGCAGTACTTC
>TRBV30|-|-|TRBJ2-3
CAWSETDTQYF
TGTGCCTGGAGCGAGACAGATACGCAGTATTTT
>TRBV23-1|-|-|TRBJ2-7
CASSQFVRGIERIDPYEQYF
TGCGCCAGCAGTCAATTTGTCAGGGGAATTGAGAGGATCGATCCCTACGAGCAGTACTTC
>TRBV29-1|-|TRBD1|TRBJ1-2
CSATGTVDGYTF
TGCAGCGCTACCGGGACAGTTGATGGCTACACCTTC
>TRBV4-3|-|-|TRBJ2-3
CASAGGYTDTQYF
TGCGCCAGCGCCGGGGGCTACACAGATACGCAGTATTTT
>TRBV3-1|-|-|TRBJ1-1
CASSQDLRGFMNTEAFF
TGTGCCAGCAGCCAAGACTTGCGTGGATTTATGAACACTGAAGCTTTCTTT
>TRBV14|-|-|TRBJ2-7
CASSQVRYGSSYEQYF
TGTGCCAGCAGCCAAGTGCGTTACGGGAGCTCCTACGAGCAGTACTTC
>TRBV29-1|-|-|TRBJ1-1
CSVVGRIGTEAFF
TGCAGCGTAGTAGGGAGGATTGGCACTGAAGCTTTCTTT
>TRBV6-2/TRBV6-3|-|-|TRBJ1-5
CASSYSRAGLNQPQHF
TGTGCCAGCAGTTACTCGAGGGCAGGGCTCAATCAGCCCCAGCATTTT
>TRBV4-3|-|-|TRBJ1-2
CASSPIGTRGYGYTF
TGCGCCAGCAGCCCAATTGGGACTCGTGGATATGGCTACACCTTC
>TRBV5-1|once|TRBD1|TRBJ1-5
CASSTGTGKDQPQHF
TGCGCCAGCAGTACCGGGACAGGGAAGGATCAGCCCCAGCATTTT
>TRBV4-3|-|TRBD1|TRBJ2-3
CASSQVGTGGTDTQYF
TGCGCCAGCAGCCAAGTGGGGACAGGGGGCACAGATACGCAGTATTTT
>TRBV3-1|-|TRBD1|TRBJ2-1
CASRPRDSYNEQFF
TGTGCCAGCAGGCCCCGGGACAGCTACAATGAGCAGTTCTTC
>TRBV25-1|-|-|TRBJ2-5
CASSRSPQETQYF
TGTGCCAGCAGTAGGAGCCCCCAAGAGACCCAGTACTTC
>TRBV14|-|-|TRBJ1-1
CASSPVGTAFF
TGTGCCAGCAGTCCGGTTGGCACAGCTTTCTTT
>TRBV5-1|once|-|TRBJ2-7
CASSLAGGPQYF
TGCGCCAGCAGCTTGGCCGGGGGGCCCCAGTACTTC
>TRBV7-2|-|-|TRBJ1-5
CASSTQGQPQHF
TGTGCCAGCAGTACACAGGGACAGCCCCAGCATTTT
>TRBV30|-|TRBD1|TRBJ2-2
CAWTLGQYAGELFF
TGTGCCTGGACCTTGGGACAGTACGCCGGGGAGCTGTTTTTT
>TRBV3-1|-|-|TRBJ2-1
CASSPPGSEQFF
TGTGCCAGCAGCCCCCCCGGGAGTGAGCAGTTCTTC
>TRBV23-1|-|-|TRBJ2-7
CASSQEANEQYF
TGCGCCAGCAGTCAAGAGGCCAACGAGCAGTACTTC
>TRBV3-1|once|-|TRBJ2-2
CASSQDRGGVAGELFF
TGTGCCAGCAGCCAAGATCGAGGAGGGGTGGCCGGGGAGCTGTTTTTT
>TRBV12-3/TRBV12-4|-|-|TRBJ1-2
CASTLGLAGSGYTF
TGTGCCAGCACCCTGGGACTGGCGGGCTCCGGCTACACCTTC
>TRBV29-1|-|-|TRBJ2-3
CSVMMRDRRFRGTSTDTQYF
TGCAGCGTTATGATGCGAGACAGGCGATTCCGTGGGACTAGCACAGATACGCAGTATTTT
>TRBV18|-|TRBD2|TRBJ2-7
CASSPGGLADEQYF
TGTGCCAGCTCACCGGGGGGACTAGCGGACGAGCAGTACTTC
>TRBV25-1|-|-|TRBJ1-2
CASSELRGTKDNYGYTF
TGTGCCAGCAGTGAATTGAGAGGGACGAAGGATAACTATGGCTACACCTTC
>TRBV5-1|-|-|TRBJ1-2
CASSLGSDSYGYTF
TGCGCCAGCAGCTTGGGGTCCGACAGCTATGGCTACACCTTC
>TRBV7-2|-|TRBD2|TRBJ2-3
CASRVSGRTDTQYF
TGTGCCAGCAGGGTTAGCGGGAGAACAGATACGCAGTATTTT
>TRBV20-1|-|TRBD1|TRBJ2-5
CSAAGTGGETQYF
TGCAGTGCTGCCGGGACAGGAGGGGAGACCCAGTACTTC
>TRBV6-5|-|-|TRBJ2-5
CASSPPEVRETQYF
TGTGCCAGCAGCCCCCCGGAGGTGCGGGAGACCCAGTACTTC
>TRBV19|-|-|TRBJ1-2
CASSSGVGYGYTF
TGTGCCAGTAGTTCAGGGGTCGGCTATGGCTACACCTTC
>TRBV29-1|-|-|TRBJ2-1
CSVDMGYNEQFF
TGCAGCGTTGATATGGGCTACAATGAGCAGTTCTTC
>TRBV30|-|-|TRBJ2-5
CAWSGVTQETQYF
TGTGCCTGGAGTGGCGTTACTCAAGAGACCCAGTACTTC
>TRBV19|once|TRBD1|TRBJ2-2
CATLGTGKGTGELFF
TGTGCCACCCTTGGGACAGGGAAAGGCACCGGGGAGCTGTTTTTT
>TRBV12-3/TRBV12-4|-|TRBD2|TRBJ2-1
CASSAPGLAGGSSYNEQFF
TGTGCCAGCAGCGCACCGGGACTAGCGGGAGGGAGCTCCTACAATGAGCAGTTCTTC
>TRBV5-1|-|-|TRBJ1-4
CASSLDSYEKLFF
TGCGCCAGCAGCTTGGACAGTTATGAAAAACTGTTTTTT
>TRBV6-1|-|TRBD2|TRBJ2-2
CASSDRLAGAAGELFF
TGTGCCAGCAGTGACAGACTAGCGGGAGCCGCCGGGGAGCTGTTTTTT
>TRBV5-1|-|-|TRBJ2-7
CASSFPGSYEQYF
TGCGCCAGCAGCTTTCCCGGATCCTACGAGCAGTACTTC